This T cell receptor (beta chain) was captured in a study of blood T cell repertoires in COVID-19 (dated by TCRdb to about 2020). Study-wide context: Samples from collaborators originated in the United States, Italy and Spain and spanned both the acute and convalescent phases of COVID-19. Samples came from the ongoing ImmuneRACE study (first 160 participants) plus 1,254 subjects from 6 global collaborators. The material from the prospective study consisted of cDNA or gDNA derived from T cells, B-cell-depleted T cells, or PBMCs. Nearly every sample came with metadata listing a de-identified subject ID, COVID-19 status, age in years and sex. Deeply sampled blood TCRbeta repertoires from subjects exposed to, actively infected with, or recovered from COVID-19 were included in the dataset. Where available, HLA class I and class II types were obtained from metadata supplied by the sample provider rather than from assay-based typing. The repertoires were made available in a free public database intended to serve as a resource for research on the immune response to SARS-CoV-2. What the study reported, not specific to this receptor: How much clinical and demographic metadata was included differed by source and by participant, and the metadata was provided uncurated.

From the cysteine up to the phenylalanine, the CDR3 has a length of 17 residues. Just the 51-base CDR3 DNA is kept, in frame starting at base 1. In the germline V gene (reference sequence), CDR1 corresponds to SEHNR and CDR2 to FQNEAQ. The germline V end is reduced by 5 bases and the J end by 6 bases; junction bases left unmatched: 16. TCRbeta CDR3 regions were amplified from genomic DNA using the immunoSEQ Assay, a bias-controlled multiplex PCR. The study's own analysis went as follows. Within the assay, amplification of reference gene primers was used to estimate how many nucleated cells each sample contained. Sequence reads were collapsed and filtered to measure the absolute abundance of every unique TCRbeta CDR3 rearrangement. For each sample, productive Simpson clonality was calculated as the square root of Simpson's diversity index across productive rearrangements. The source is immuneACCESS, and TCRdb retained only in-frame sequences with V and J called. Part of the clones is not carried over; for the studies checked, unresolved V genes explain less than half of this, and the remainder is unexplained. V and J calls and clone size are as listed in that table; D and trimming were resolved from the DNA. The sample table lists about 98,000 clones, 65% to 85% of them with a count of one. Together, the top ten hold around 10% of the sample.

Comment on this clone: Which antigen it targets is not known. No much larger clone is present one base from it, and per-base qualities are unavailable.

Whole blood was collected in K2EDTA tubes by collaborating institutions according to the institutions' own protocols. For TCRbeta analysis, collaborators shipped samples in one of three forms: frozen whole blood, isolated PBMCs, or DNA extracted from either of those sample types. Sequenced sample: peripheral blood. The source of this sequence is a woman of 80 years or more with acute or convalescent COVID-19. The chain is made from TRBV7-9 and TRBJ2-3; 8 junctional bases match TRBD2. The nucleotide sequence reads TGTGCCAGCAGCCCTCGGGGTACAGCGGGGGCTAGGGATACGCAGTATTTT. This is translated as CASSPRGTAGARDTQYF.